The 23 T cell receptor beta chains in this list originate from one sample, sequenced in a study of T cell responses to AZD1222 COVID-19 vaccine (dated by TCRdb to the early 2020s). Library construction relied on the immunoSEQ multiplex PCR assay. Drawn from immuneACCESS, this table holds only the in-frame rearrangements with V and J called that TCRdb kept. Clones are partly lost; checked studies trace under half to an unresolved V gene and leave the rest unexplained. This sample holds around 94,000 clones; 70% to 90% were observed only once. About 14% of the sample is in the top ten clones. Sample time point, as interpreted from the label and publication: baseline before first vaccination. This specimen was peripheral blood, taken on day 0 of AZD1222 vaccination. All receptors derive from an adult in good health.

The rearrangement joins TRBV18 to TRBJ2-7, with TRBD2 as a possible D gene (6 bases). Germline-derived CDR1 and CDR2 are KGHSH and LQKENI. V lost 2 bases and J lost 4, with 18 bases in between. The CDR3 contains 16 residues. The DNA for the CDR3 is TGTGCCAGCTCACCAGGGGACTCCCGTGGCGCATACGAGCAGTACTTC. It codes for CASSPGDSRGAYEQYF.

The CDR3 protein is CASSRGNEQFF. The DNA of the CDR3 is TGTGCCAGCAGCCGTGGGAATGAGCAGTTCTTC. The chain recombines TRBV12-1 with TRBJ2-1. TRBV12-1 represents a pseudogene. The CDR3 covers 11 residues.

This chain connects TRBV7-9 to TRBJ2-7; the D call may be TRBD1 or TRBD2 (7 bases each). Trimming took 5 bases from V and 3 from J, leaving 14 bases between them. Germline V gene data show CDR1 as SEHNR and CDR2 as FQNEAQ (reference sequence). There are 14 residues in the CDR3. The DNA for the CDR3 is TGTGCCAGCAGCCTACAGGGGAGGGACTACGAGCAGTACTTC. The encoded protein is CASSLQGRDYEQYF.

This chain joins TRBV4-3 and TRBJ2-7; D may be TRBD1 or TRBD2 (6 bases each). Trimming stripped 0 bases from V and 0 bases from J, with 12 bases between. Per the germline V gene, CDR1 is LGHNA and CDR2 is YSLEER. The CDR3 has 16 amino acids. The chain's CDR3 is CASSQDGGGLSYEQYF. CDR3 DNA sequence: TGCGCCAGCAGCCAAGATGGAGGGGGACTCTCCTACGAGCAGTACTTC.

The chain couples TRBV6-5 to TRBJ1-2, with a weak D call TRBD1 (5 bases). V lost 6 bases, J lost 0 bases, and 14 bases lay in between. This CDR3 comprises 15 residues. Germline V gives CDR1 MNHEY, CDR2 SVGAGI. The CDR3 nucleotides are TGTGCCAGCAGACTCCTGGGACGGCCTAACTATGGCTACACCTTC. Residues: CASRLLGRPNYGYTF.

This clone was detected once. V and J are TRBV6-5 and TRBJ1-2; D may be TRBD1 (6 bases). The CDR3 covers 12 residues. V was cut by 4 bases and J by 7 bases, with 10 bases left in between. The germline CDR1 and CDR2 sequences are MNHEY and SVGAGI. CDR3 protein: CASSSSGVGYTF. CDR3 coding DNA: TGTGCCAGCAGTTCCTCAGGGGTTGGCTACACCTTC.

This chain joins TRBV5-1 and TRBJ2-1, with a weak D call TRBD1 (5 bases). Germline CDR1 is SGHRS and CDR2 is YFSETQ. The V and J ends lost 0 bases and 2 bases respectively, with 18 bases between them. The CDR3 covers 18 residues. As DNA, the CDR3 is TGCGCCAGCAGCTTGGGACCCCTGGGGCCACAAGCCTACAATGAGCAGTTCTTC. Translating it yields CASSLGPLGPQAYNEQFF.

The chain links TRBV2 to TRBJ1-4, with D tentatively TRBD1 (6 bases). CDR1 is SNHLY, CDR2 FYNNEI, per germline. Trimming took 5 bases from V and 6 from J, leaving 10 bases between them. The CDR3 spans 13 residues. The CDR3 here is CASSREGDEKLFF. DNA of the CDR3: TGTGCCAGCAGTCGCGAGGGGGATGAAAAACTGTTTTTT.

V gene TRBV3-1 (or the pseudogene TRBV3-2) combines with J gene TRBJ2-7, with TRBD1 matching over 7 bases. The CDR3 is 17 residues long. The J segment lost 4 bases and the V segment lost 2 bases, leaving 14 bases of the junction unmatched. From germline, CDR1 is LGHDT and CDR2 YNNKEL (reference sequence). CDR3 loop: CASSQRGFGTALYEQYF. The CDR3 DNA reads TGTGCCAGCAGCCAACGTGGGTTCGGGACAGCTCTTTACGAGCAGTACTTC.

This sequence joins TRBV10-3 and TRBJ2-1, with 10 bases lining up with TRBD1. The V segment lost 6 bases and the J segment 8 bases; nucleotides outside the gene matches: 10. Germline V gives CDR1 ENHRY, CDR2 SYGVKD. The CDR3 contains 15 residues. The CDR3 region is CAISAPGTGVDEQFF. In DNA, the CDR3 is TGTGCCATCAGCGCCCCCGGGACAGGGGTGGATGAGCAGTTCTTC.

The chain links TRBV7-8 to TRBJ1-3; no clear D gene. From germline, CDR1 is SGHVS and CDR2 FQNEAQ. This CDR3 is built from 15 residues. Trimming pared 1 base from V and 2 bases from J, leaving 9 bases between. This CDR3 is CASSLGMTAGNTIYF. The CDR3 nucleotides are TGTGCCAGCAGCTTAGGGATGACGGCTGGAAACACCATATATTTT.

The V call is TRBV5-6, the J call TRBJ2-3, with TRBD1 as a possible D gene (5 bases). Trimming stripped 2 bases from V and 4 bases from J, with 14 bases between. Germline CDR1 SGHDT, CDR2 YYEEEE. The CDR3 extends over 15 amino acids. The CDR3 sequence: CASSFPTASPDTQYF. The CDR3 coding sequence is TGTGCCAGCAGCTTCCCGACAGCCTCACCAGATACGCAGTATTTT.

The chain employs TRBV14 and TRBJ2-5; weak D call: TRBD1 (5 bases). This CDR3 has 17 amino acids. V lost 0 bases to trimming and J lost 1 base, with 15 bases between them. Germline CDR1 reads SGHDN; CDR2 reads FVKESK. CDR3 sequence: CASSQDGARVVQETQYF. In DNA form, the CDR3 reads TGTGCCAGCAGCCAAGATGGAGCCAGGGTGGTCCAAGAGACCCAGTACTTC.

The chain couples TRBV28 to TRBJ1-2; 9 nucleotides match TRBD1. The CDR3 totals 14 residues. CDR1 is MDHEN, CDR2 SYDVKM, per germline. The V gene end was trimmed by 6 bases and the J gene end by 7 bases; junction bases not matched to a gene: 9. The CDR3 DNA reads TGTGCCAGCAGGTCCGGGACAGGGATTATTGGCTACACCTTC. This codes for CASRSGTGIIGYTF.

The V gene is TRBV28, the J gene TRBJ2-3; 7 nucleotides line up with TRBD1. This CDR3 comprises 15 residues. Germline CDR1 reads MDHEN; CDR2 reads SYDVKM. V dropped 2 bases and J dropped 3; count of bases not matched to a gene: 5. CDR3 sequence (DNA): TGTGCCAGCAGTTTAAGGCAGGGGGAAACAGATACGCAGTATTTT. Protein sequence: CASSLRQGETDTQYF.

The chain recombines TRBV4-2 with TRBJ2-5; D unclear. V dropped 0 bases and J dropped 6 bases, with 11 bases sitting between them. CDR1 and CDR2 from the germline V gene are LGHNA and YNFKEQ. The CDR3 is 14 amino acids. The CDR3 loop reads CASSQDGAVKTQYF. The DNA for the CDR3 is TGTGCCAGCAGCCAAGATGGAGCTGTGAAGACCCAGTACTTC.

The chain is built from TRBV28 and TRBJ1-2, with 8 bases matching TRBD1. CDR3 length: 15 amino acids. The junction had 10 bases not matched to a gene; V was cut back by 6 bases and J by 4 bases. Germline values: CDR1 MDHEN, CDR2 SYDVKM. CDR3 residues: CASRGGQGAPYGYTF. The CDR3 coding sequence is TGTGCCAGCAGGGGGGGGCAGGGGGCCCCCTATGGCTACACCTTC.

In nucleotides, the CDR3 is TGTGCCAGCAGTTTAGCAGGGGTTGGTGAAGCTTTCTTT. It encodes CASSLAGVGEAFF. The rearrangement joins TRBV12-3 or TRBV12-4 to TRBJ1-1, with D possibly being TRBD1 (5 bases). Trimming left V 0 bases short and J 7 bases short, with 9 bases between. CDR3 length: 13 amino acids.

The rearrangement joins TRBV10-3 to TRBJ1-4, with D possibly matching TRBD1 (5 bases). The V end lost 0 bases, the J end lost 5 bases, and 10 bases lay between the germline ends. This CDR3 contains 15 residues. The germline CDR1 and CDR2 sequences are ENHRY and SYGVKD. CDR3 bases: TGTGCCATCAGTGAGTCGCGGTCAGGGAATGAAAAACTGTTTTTT. Its protein product is CAISESRSGNEKLFF.

V is TRBV6-1 and J is TRBJ1-2; the D is unclear. The length of the CDR3 is 14 residues. Germline V gene data show CDR1 as MNHNS and CDR2 as SASEGT. The V end lost 3 bases, the J end lost 3 bases, and 11 bases lay between the germline ends. The CDR3, as DNA: TGTGCCAGCAGTGACCTCGACGGGGACTATGGCTACACCTTC. Translated: CASSDLDGDYGYTF.

The chain has TRBV24-1 and TRBJ1-2; D may be TRBD1 (5 bases). Germline CDR1 KGHDR, CDR2 SFDVKD. This CDR3 is built from 18 residues. The V and J ends lost 0 bases and 7 bases respectively, with 23 bases between them. CDR3 bases: TGTGCCACCAGTGATTTGAAGGGCTCAAAGGGCCCCAGGGCTGGCTACACCTTC. This translates into CATSDLKGSKGPRAGYTF.

The chain carries TRBV19 and TRBJ1-1, with a weak D call TRBD1 (5 bases). Germline assignment: CDR1 LNHDA and CDR2 SQIVND (reference sequence). The CDR3 extends over 13 amino acids. V was shortened by 6 bases and J by 3 bases, with 11 bases between the two germline ends. CDR3 bases: TGTGCCAGTAGCAGTGTGGGGGACACTGAAGCTTTCTTT. It codes for CASSSVGDTEAFF.

The J gene is TRBJ1-1, the V gene TRBV2, with D perhaps matching TRBD1 (6 bases). The V gene's germline CDR1 is SNHLY and CDR2 FYNNEI. The CDR3 contains 14 residues. V was cut by 3 bases and J by 5 bases, with 13 bases left in between. CDR3 amino acids: CASSEWGAGTEAFF. Here the CDR3 DNA reads TGTGCCAGCAGTGAGTGGGGGGCCGGGACTGAAGCTTTCTTT. The full variable domain, completed using reference TRBV2 and TRBJ1-1, is EPEVTQTPSHQVTQMGQEVILRCVPISNHLYFYWYRQILGQKVEFLVSFYNNEISEKSEIFDDQFSVERPDGSNFTLKIRSTKLEDSAMYFCASSEWGAGTEAFFGQGTRLTVV.